These 15 T cell receptor beta chains share one sample of origin, sequenced in a study of CD8+ T cells in alopecia areata. Described treatment: oral pan-JAK inhibitor, 5-10 mg twice daily. cDNA prepared by RNA extraction and subsequent reverse transcription served as the template for sequencing. The data were produced by immunoSEQ multiplex PCR, yet TCRdb's version contains in-frame clones alone and is incomplete. The sample shows about 140,000 clones, 86% of them seen only once. The source material was CD8+ T cells sorted from blood, sampled at week 4, from a patient treated with tofacitinib. The receptors were gathered from a human donor with alopecia areata.

The J gene is TRBJ2-5, the V gene TRBV11-2, with unresolved D. With 0 bases removed from V and 2 bases from J, the gap between germline ends came to 4 bases. Germline V gene sequence: CDR1 SGHAT, CDR2 FQNNGV. The CDR3 contains 13 residues. The CDR3 DNA is TGTGCCAGCAGCTTAGAGCCTCAAGAGACCCAGTACTTC. Translating gives CASSLEPQETQYF.

The J gene is TRBJ2-2, the V gene TRBV6-1; D is unclear. Germline CDR1 and CDR2: MNHNS and SASEGT. V lost 6 bases and J 1 base, leaving 3 bases between the germline ends. This CDR3 has 12 amino acids. Here the CDR3 DNA reads TGTGCCAGCAGCCTGAACACCGGGGAGCTGTTTTTT. Translation: CASSLNTGELFF.

Concerning this clone: The same CDR3 arises from other DNA sequences in this sample as well. The chain has TRBV5-6 and TRBJ2-1; D gene unclear. The CDR3 has 11 amino acids. Trimming cost V 1 base and J 10 bases, with 6 bases left between them. Germline V gene lookup returns CDR1 SGHDT and CDR2 YYEEEE. CDR3 DNA: TGTGCCAGCAGCTTGATCGGAGAGCAGTTCTTC. This sequence encodes CASSLIGEQFF.

In regard to this clone: The sample holds other DNA sequences that translate to the same CDR3. The chain has TRBV9 and TRBJ2-1; no firm D call. The V gene lost 0 bases and the J gene lost 8 bases, with 6 bases spanning the gap. The germline gives CDR1 SGDLS, CDR2 YYNGEE. CDR3 length: 12 amino acids. CDR3 sequence (DNA): TGTGCCAGCAGCGTAGGAGGCGATGAGCAGTTCTTC. Translation gives CASSVGGDEQFF.

The genes are TRBV7-2 and TRBJ2-2, with no clear D. CDR3 length: 15 residues. Looked up from germline, CDR1 is SGHTA and CDR2 is FQGNSA. V lost 3 bases, J lost 0 bases, and 8 bases lay in between. The CDR3 nucleotides are TGTGCCAGCAGCTTCCCGCCCGCGAACACCGGGGAGCTGTTTTTT. It is translated as CASSFPPANTGELFF.

The genes are TRBV30 and TRBJ1-1; 7 bases agree with TRBD1. Germline-derived CDR1 and CDR2 are GTSNPN and SVGIG (reference sequence). This CDR3 is 14 amino acids long. J was trimmed by 4 bases and V by 2 bases; bases with no gene match: 7. CDR3 coding DNA: TGTGCCTGGAGTAAACGGACAGGAATCACTGAAGCTTTCTTT. Encoded protein: CAWSKRTGITEAFF.

The chain employs TRBV5-6 and TRBJ1-1, with D tentatively TRBD1 (5 bases). The CDR3 totals 18 residues. V lost 4 bases and J lost 4, with 26 bases in between. CDR1 and CDR2 from the germline V gene are SGHDT and YYEEEE. This CDR3 is CASSPPPSPGINPTEAFF. The CDR3 bases are TGTGCCAGCAGCCCCCCACCTTCCCCAGGGATAAATCCCACTGAAGCTTTCTTT.

This chain uses TRBV4-1 with TRBJ2-7, with unresolved D. This CDR3 has 11 residues. The germline V and J ends were trimmed by 4 bases and 3 bases, with 4 bases remaining between them. The germline CDR1 and CDR2 sequences are MGHRA and YSYEKL. In DNA form, the CDR3 reads TGCGCCAGCAGCCTTAACTACGAGCAGTACTTC. Residues: CASSLNYEQYF.

This chain connects TRBV5-6 to TRBJ1-2; possibly TRBD1 for D (5 bases). V was cut by 5 bases and J by 2 bases, with 13 bases left in between. CDR3 length equals 14 residues. Germline V gene sequence: CDR1 SGHDT, CDR2 YYEEEE. This CDR3 is CASRFLGENYGYTF. The CDR3 nucleotides are TGTGCCAGCAGGTTCTTGGGGGAAAACTATGGCTACACCTTC.

The V call is TRBV7-6, the J call TRBJ2-1; possible D gene TRBD2, 5 bases. V was trimmed by 6 bases and J by 7 bases, leaving 16 bases between them. Germline lookup yields CDR1 SGHVS and CDR2 FNYEAQ. This CDR3 spans 14 amino acids. The DNA of the CDR3 is TGTGCCAGCAGTGGCTGGCAGACGGGGAATGAGCAGTTCTTC. Its protein product is CASSGWQTGNEQFF.

The chain employs TRBV5-1 and TRBJ2-1, with 10 positions matching TRBD1. Losses at the gene ends were 5 bases for V and 6 bases for J; bases not matched to a gene: 2. Germline CDR1 and CDR2: SGHRS and YFSETQ. This CDR3 is 13 amino acids long. The CDR3 reads CASSGDRGNEQFF. The CDR3 nucleotides are TGCGCCAGCAGTGGGGACAGGGGCAATGAGCAGTTCTTC.

The chain combines TRBV30 with TRBJ2-5; D is possibly TRBD2 (5 bases). CDR1 GTSNPN and CDR2 SVGIG come from the germline V gene (reference sequence). V was pared by 1 base and J by 0 bases, with 9 bases between. The CDR3 has 14 residues. CDR3 sequence (DNA): TGTGCCTGGAGTGGTCCGGGGAACCAAGAGACCCAGTACTTC. Amino acid sequence: CAWSGPGNQETQYF.

The chain is built from TRBV7-6 and TRBJ2-1; 13 bases match TRBD2. The CDR3 sequence is 20 residues long. V lost 4 bases and J lost 0; bases outside the gene matches: 12. Per germline, CDR1 SGHVS and CDR2 FNYEAQ. The chain's CDR3 is CASSSLTGTSGISSYNEQFF. CDR3 coding DNA: TGTGCCAGCAGCTCACTGACCGGGACTAGCGGGATAAGCTCCTACAATGAGCAGTTCTTC. The full variable domain, in which reference TRBV7-6 and TRBJ2-1 provide the parts outside the CDR3, is GAGVSQSPRYKVTKRGQDVALRCDPISGHVSLYWYRQALGQGPEFLTYFNYEAQQDKSGLPNDRFSAERPEGSISTLTIQRTEQRDSAMYRCASSSLTGTSGISSYNEQFFGPGTRLTVL.

V and J are TRBV29-1 and TRBJ2-5; the match to TRBD1 covers 9 bases. J was trimmed by 5 bases and V by 4 bases; bases with no gene match: 5. The CDR3 sequence is 13 residues long. CDR1 is SQVTM, CDR2 ANQGSEA, per germline. CDR3 region: CSVAGTGFETQYF. The CDR3 region has the DNA TGCAGCGTTGCCGGGACAGGGTTTGAGACCCAGTACTTC. The full variable domain, with the rest looked up from reference TRBV29-1 and TRBJ2-5, is SAVISQKPSRDICQRGTSLTIQCQVDSQVTMMFWYRQQPGQSLTLIATANQGSEATYESGFVIDKFPISRPNLTFSTLTVSNMSPEDSSIYLCSVAGTGFETQYFGPGTRLLVL.

V usage is TRBV6-5 and J usage is TRBJ2-5, with D uncertain. V was shortened by 2 bases and J by 2 bases, with 9 bases between the two germline ends. Germline CDR1 and CDR2: MNHEY and SVGAGI. There are 14 residues in the CDR3. The CDR3 sequence is CASSYRSGQETQYF. The DNA for the CDR3 is TGTGCCAGCAGTTACCGAAGTGGGCAAGAGACCCAGTACTTC.